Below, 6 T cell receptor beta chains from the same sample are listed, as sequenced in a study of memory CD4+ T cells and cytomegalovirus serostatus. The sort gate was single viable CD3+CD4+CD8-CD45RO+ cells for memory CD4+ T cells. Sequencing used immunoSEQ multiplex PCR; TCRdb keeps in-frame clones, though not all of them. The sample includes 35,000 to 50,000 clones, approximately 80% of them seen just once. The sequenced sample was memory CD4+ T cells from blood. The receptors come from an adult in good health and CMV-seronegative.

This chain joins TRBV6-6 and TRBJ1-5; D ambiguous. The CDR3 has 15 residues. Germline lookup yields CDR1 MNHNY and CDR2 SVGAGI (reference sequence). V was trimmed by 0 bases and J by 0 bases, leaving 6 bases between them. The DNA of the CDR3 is TGTGCCAGCAGTTACTCGCAAAATAGCAATCAGCCCCAGCATTTT. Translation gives CASSYSQNSNQPQHF.

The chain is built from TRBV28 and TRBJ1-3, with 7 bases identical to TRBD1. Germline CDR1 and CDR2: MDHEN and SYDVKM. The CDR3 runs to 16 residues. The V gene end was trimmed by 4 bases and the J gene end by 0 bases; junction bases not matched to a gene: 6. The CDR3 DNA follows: TGTGCCAGCAGTTACAGGGGAGGCGACTCTGGAAACACCATATATTTT. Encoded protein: CASSYRGGDSGNTIYF.

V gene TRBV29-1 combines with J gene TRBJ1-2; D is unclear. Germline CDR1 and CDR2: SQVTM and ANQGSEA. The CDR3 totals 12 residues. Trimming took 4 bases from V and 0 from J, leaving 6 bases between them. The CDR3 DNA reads TGCAGCGTTGCTGAAGCTAACTATGGCTACACCTTC. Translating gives CSVAEANYGYTF.

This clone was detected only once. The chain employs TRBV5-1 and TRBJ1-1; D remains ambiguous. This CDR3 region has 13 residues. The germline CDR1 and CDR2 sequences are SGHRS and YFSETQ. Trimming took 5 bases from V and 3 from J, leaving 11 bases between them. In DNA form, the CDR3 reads TGCGCCAGCAGAGAACTTTCTGACACTGAAGCTTTCTTT. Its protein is CASRELSDTEAFF.

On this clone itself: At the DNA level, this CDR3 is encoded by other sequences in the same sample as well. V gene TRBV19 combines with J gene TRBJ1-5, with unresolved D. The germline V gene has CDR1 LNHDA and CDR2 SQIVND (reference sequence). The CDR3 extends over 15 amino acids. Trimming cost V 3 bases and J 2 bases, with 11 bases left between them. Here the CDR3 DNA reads TGTGCCAGTAGTATTAGCGGAGTCCGCAATCAGCCCCAGCATTTT. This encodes CASSISGVRNQPQHF.

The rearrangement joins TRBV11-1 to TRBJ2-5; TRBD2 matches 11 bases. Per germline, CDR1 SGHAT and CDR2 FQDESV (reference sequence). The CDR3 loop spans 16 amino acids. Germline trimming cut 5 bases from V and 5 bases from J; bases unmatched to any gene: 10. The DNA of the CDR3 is TGTGCCAGCAGCCCCGCTACTAGCGGGGGAGGTGAGACCCAGTACTTC. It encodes CASSPATSGGGETQYF.